The entry that follows covers one T cell receptor beta chain sequence. What it recognizes is unknown. This entry belongs to a study of cytomegalovirus exposure and HLA in healthy donors. Study observations and caveats: Later on, a genetic analysis was performed. It linked a missense variant in DCLRE1C with V- and J-gene trimming of TCR beta.

Between the trimmed V and J ends, which lost 5 bases and 14 bases, there was a span of 18 bases. Germline-derived CDR1 and CDR2 are GTSNPN and SVGIG (reference sequence). The CDR3 is 11 residues long. PCR primers comprised 60 Vbeta and 13 Jbeta primers. Repertoires were generated with immunoSEQ multiplex PCR, while TCRdb's copy carries only in-frame clones and drops some. The sample includes some 120,000 clones, under 70% of them seen just once. The rearrangement joins TRBV30 to TRBJ1-2; no clear D gene. The clonotype comes from a man younger than 45 in good health and CMV-seropositive. Sequences were obtained from PBMCs. The CDR3 here is CAWAIGPMRTF. For the CDR3, the DNA is TGTGCCTGGGCGATCGGCCCTATGAGGACCTTC.